This entry is about one TCR beta chain. TCRdb re-called the 5' RACE reads and gives one entry per CDR3 protein, without DNA. The sample has approximately 400,000 distinct CDR3 sequences. This sample stems from a study of monozygotic twins with inflammatory bowel disease. CDR3 length equals 13 residues. CDR1 is SEHNR, CDR2 FQNEAQ, per germline (reference sequence). This sequence joins TRBV7-9 and TRBJ1-1; without DNA, the TCRdb call of TRBD1 cannot be checked. What was sequenced was blood. This receptor was taken from a human donor with ulcerative colitis or Crohn's disease, or a healthy co-twin of an affected twin (not recorded which). This CDR3 reads CASSPDRGPEAFF.